The 2 T cell receptor beta chains in this list originate from one sample, sequenced in a study of CD8+ T cells in alopecia areata (dated by TCRdb to 2016 to 2019). In the paper's terms, the time point label means: less than 30 weeks on oral tofacitinib. The intended sense of this specimen's treatment or condition label: oral pan-JAK inhibitor, 5-10 mg twice daily. The library was built by means of the immunoSEQ multiplex PCR assay. For TCR sequencing, RNA was extracted from every sample and reverse transcribed into cDNA to serve as template. The table was pulled from immuneACCESS by TCRdb, which kept in-frame rearrangements only. Such tables lose some clones; where checked, under half of the loss comes from unresolved V genes, and the rest has no known cause. The sample has about 200,000 clones on record, about three fifths of them singletons. The ten biggest clones cover 5% to 6% of the sample.

The sample was CD4+ T cells sorted from blood, taken at week 24, from a patient treated with tofacitinib. The receptors shown here come from a human donor with alopecia areata.

V and J are TRBV10-3 and TRBJ2-7; perhaps TRBD1 as D (6 bases). Trimming took off 2 bases at V and 6 bases at J, with 17 bases between the two ends. Germline V CDR1 and CDR2: ENHRY, SYGVKD. The CDR3 runs to 15 residues. CDR3 coding DNA: TGTGCCATCAGTGAGCCCCAGGGGTCTGACGGCGAGCAGTACTTC. This sequence encodes CAISEPQGSDGEQYF.

The table lists this clone with a few counts. The chain employs TRBV20-1 and TRBJ1-1, with D possibly matching TRBD1 (6 bases). The length of the CDR3 is 10 residues. Between the trimmed V and J ends, which lost 5 bases and 8 bases, there was a span of 9 bases. Germline assignment: CDR1 DFQATT and CDR2 SNEGSKA (reference sequence). CDR3 protein: CSALTGEAFF. The CDR3 nucleotides read TGCAGTGCTCTTACAGGGGAAGCTTTCTTT.